This T cell receptor (beta chain) was captured in a study of T cells in Graves' hyperthyroidism and ophthalmopathy. Study in general: Specimen type is peripheral blood, collected at initial diagnosis prior to any treatment. Broader study findings: Most clonotypes expanded in thyroid above 0.001 were likewise present in blood. Ophthalmopathy and stable hyperthyroidism were told apart by a 13 V-J model.

Pregnant or lactating patients were excluded, as were those with uncontrolled infection or other autoimmune disease. This clonotype was picked up many times. Antigen: not known. Trimming removed 6 bases from V and 1 base from J, with 9 bases in between. Germline V CDR1 and CDR2: MNHNS, SASEGT. The CDR3 covers 13 residues. Using RNA transcripts as the source, TCR beta CDR3 regions were amplified. Primed by the HTBI set, a first-round RT-PCR was run on the TCR CDR3. TCRdb re-called the multiplex PCR reads through MiXCR, storing one row per CDR3 protein. The sample consists of about 260,000 distinct CDR3 sequences, 15% to 20% of them appearing once.

The TCR was taken from a woman aged 18-29 years with Graves' ophthalmopathy. The genes are TRBV6-1 and TRBJ2-5; D is ambiguous. The specimen was blood. CDR3 residues: CASRPDTQETQYF. The CDR3, as DNA: TGTGCCAGCAGACCAGACACCCAAGAGACCCAGTACTTC.